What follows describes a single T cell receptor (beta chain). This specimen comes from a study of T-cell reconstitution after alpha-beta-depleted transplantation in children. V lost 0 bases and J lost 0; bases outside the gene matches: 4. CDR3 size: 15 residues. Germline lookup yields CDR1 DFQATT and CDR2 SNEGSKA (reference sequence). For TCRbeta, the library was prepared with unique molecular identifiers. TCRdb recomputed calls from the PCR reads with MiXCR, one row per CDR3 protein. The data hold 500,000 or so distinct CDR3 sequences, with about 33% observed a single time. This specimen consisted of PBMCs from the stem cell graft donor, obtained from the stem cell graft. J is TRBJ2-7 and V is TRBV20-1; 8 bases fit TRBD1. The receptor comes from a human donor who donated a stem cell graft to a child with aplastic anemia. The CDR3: CSAREGQESSYEQYF. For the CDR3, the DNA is TGCAGTGCTAGAGAGGGACAGGAGTCCTCCTACGAGCAGTACTTC.